This record concerns one T cell receptor (beta chain) sequence. Other DNA variants within this sample encode the same CDR3. This entry comes from a study of shared clonotypes between healthy human individuals. Repertoires were generated with immunoSEQ multiplex PCR, while TCRdb's copy carries only in-frame clones and drops some. The sample has around 2.1 million clones, almost 96% seen once. There are 13 residues in the CDR3. Germline CDR1 and CDR2: SGHRS and YFSETQ. The germline V and J ends were trimmed by 0 bases and 1 base, with 4 bases remaining between them. The chain combines TRBV5-1 with TRBJ1-1; no clear D. Sequenced material: naive CD4+ T cells sorted from blood. Subset specified: CD45RA+ positively selected. The TCR sequence derives from a man in his late teens or twenties in good health. CDR3 nucleotides: TGCGCCAGCAGCTTGGAAAAGAACACTGAAGCTTTCTTT. It codes for CASSLEKNTEAFF.